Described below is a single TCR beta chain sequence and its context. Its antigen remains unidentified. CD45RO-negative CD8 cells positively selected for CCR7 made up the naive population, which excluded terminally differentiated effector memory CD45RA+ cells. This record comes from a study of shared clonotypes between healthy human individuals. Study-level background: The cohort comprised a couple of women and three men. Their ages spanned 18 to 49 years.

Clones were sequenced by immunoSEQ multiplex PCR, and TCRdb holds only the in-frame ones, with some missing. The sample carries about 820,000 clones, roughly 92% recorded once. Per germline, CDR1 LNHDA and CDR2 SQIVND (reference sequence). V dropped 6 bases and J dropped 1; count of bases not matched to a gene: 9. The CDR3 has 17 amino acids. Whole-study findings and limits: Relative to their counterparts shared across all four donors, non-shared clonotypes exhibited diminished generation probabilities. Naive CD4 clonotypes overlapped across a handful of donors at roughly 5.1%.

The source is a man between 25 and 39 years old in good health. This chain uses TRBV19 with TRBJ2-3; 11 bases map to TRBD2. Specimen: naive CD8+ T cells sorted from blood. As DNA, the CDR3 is TGTGCCAGTAGCGGCGATAGCGGGAGGGATCGCACAGATACGCAGTATTTT. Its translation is CASSGDSGRDRTDTQYF.